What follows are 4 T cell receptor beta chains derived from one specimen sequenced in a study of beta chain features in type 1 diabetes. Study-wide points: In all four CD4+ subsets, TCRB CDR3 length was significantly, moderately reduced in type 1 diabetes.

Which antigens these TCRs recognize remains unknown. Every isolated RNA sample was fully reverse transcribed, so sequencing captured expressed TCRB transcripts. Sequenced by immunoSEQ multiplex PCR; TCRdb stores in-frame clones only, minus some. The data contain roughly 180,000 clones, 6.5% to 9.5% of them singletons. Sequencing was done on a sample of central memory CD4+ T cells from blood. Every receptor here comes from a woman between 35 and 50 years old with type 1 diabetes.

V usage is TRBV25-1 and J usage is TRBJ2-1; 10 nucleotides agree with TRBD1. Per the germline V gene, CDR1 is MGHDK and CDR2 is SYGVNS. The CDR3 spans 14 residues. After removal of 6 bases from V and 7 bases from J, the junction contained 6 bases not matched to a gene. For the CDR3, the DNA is TGTGCCAGCAGCAGACAGGGGGCTTGGAATGAGCAGTTCTTC. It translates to CASSRQGAWNEQFF.

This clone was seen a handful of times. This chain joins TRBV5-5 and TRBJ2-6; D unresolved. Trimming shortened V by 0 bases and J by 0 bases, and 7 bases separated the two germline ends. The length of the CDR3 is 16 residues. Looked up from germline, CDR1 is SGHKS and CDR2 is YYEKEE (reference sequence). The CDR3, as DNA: TGTGCCAGCAGCTTGGGACTTTTCTCTGGGGCCAACGTCCTGACTTTC. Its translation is CASSLGLFSGANVLTF.

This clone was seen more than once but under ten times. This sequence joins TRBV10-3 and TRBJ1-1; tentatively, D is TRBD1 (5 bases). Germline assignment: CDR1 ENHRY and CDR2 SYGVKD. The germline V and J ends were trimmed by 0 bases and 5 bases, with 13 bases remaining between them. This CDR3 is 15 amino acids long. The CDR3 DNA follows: TGTGCCATCAGTGAGTCGAGGCCGGGGGTGACTGAAGCTTTCTTT. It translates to CAISESRPGVTEAFF.

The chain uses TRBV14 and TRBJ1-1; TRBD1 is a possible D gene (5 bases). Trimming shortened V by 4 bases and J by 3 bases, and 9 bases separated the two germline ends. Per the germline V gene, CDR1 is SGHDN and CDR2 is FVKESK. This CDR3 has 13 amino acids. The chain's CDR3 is CASSLQEDTEAFF. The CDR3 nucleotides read TGTGCCAGCAGCCTACAGGAAGACACTGAAGCTTTCTTT.